The 28 T cell receptor beta chains given below trace back to one sample, sequenced in a study of response to subunit inactivated influenza vaccine. TCRdb fed the RT-PCR reads into MiXCR, producing one record per CDR3 protein. The table lists 400,000 to 550,000 distinct CDR3 sequences, about 25% of them singletons, with over 1.5% in the top ten. The specimen comprised CD4+ T cells sorted from PBMCs, sampled 5 days after vaccination. The source is a man aged 50 to 59 who received an inactivated influenza vaccine.

The chain recombines TRBV12-3 or TRBV12-4 with TRBJ2-4, with a tentative D call TRBD1 (7 bases). The CDR3 has 16 residues. Trimming took off 6 bases at V and 4 bases at J, with 19 bases between the two ends. Written as DNA, the CDR3 is TGTGCCAGCAGCCCGACAGGGACTTTGGAGAAAAACATTCAGTACTTC. This gives the protein CASSPTGTLEKNIQYF.

This rearrangement joins TRBV21-1 to TRBJ2-1; TRBD1 is the table's D call, not checked against the DNA. TRBV21-1 is flagged as a pseudogene. The CDR3 is 13 amino acids. For the CDR3, the DNA is TGTGCCAGCACCGGGGGGTTCTACAATGAGCAGTTCTTC. It is translated as CASTGGFYNEQFF.

This clonotype was detected only a few times. This sequence joins TRBV20-1 and TRBJ2-5; D is unresolved. V shed 3 bases and J shed 2 bases, with 13 bases lying between them. The CDR3 totals 14 residues. The germline V gene encodes CDR1 DFQATT and CDR2 SNEGSKA (reference sequence). The DNA of the CDR3 is TGCAGTGCTAGGGCTGGATCTAAACAAGAGACCCAGTACTTC. Translated, it gives CSARAGSKQETQYF.

This chain joins TRBV7-2 and TRBJ2-7; D assignment may be TRBD1 or TRBD2 (6 bases each). The CDR3 has 15 amino acids. Germline CDR1 reads SGHTA; CDR2 reads FQGNSA. Deletions cut 2 bases from V and 4 bases from J, with 15 bases between. CDR3 in DNA: TGTGCCAGCAGCTTACGCGGGACACAATCTTACGAGCAGTACTTC. This sequence encodes CASSLRGTQSYEQYF.

This clonotype appeared once. V is TRBV18 and J is TRBJ1-1, with 9 bases aligning to TRBD1. Germline assignment: CDR1 KGHSH and CDR2 LQKENI. The V and J ends lost 2 bases and 0 bases, in that order; junction bases with no gene match: 7. The CDR3 spans 17 residues. The CDR3 region has the DNA TGTGCCAGCTCACCAGCACAGGGGGCCCTCATGAACACTGAAGCTTTCTTT. The encoded protein is CASSPAQGALMNTEAFF.

V and J are TRBV7-3 and TRBJ2-3; 8 nucleotides line up with TRBD2. Germline V gene sequence: CDR1 SGHTA, CDR2 FQGTGA. The CDR3 contains 16 residues. J gave up 2 bases and V 5 bases, and 9 bases lay outside the gene matches. CDR3 in DNA: TGTGCCAGCAGCCGCACTAGCGGAGTTGCCACAGATACGCAGTATTTT. Residues: CASSRTSGVATDTQYF. The whole variable domain, remainder taken from reference TRBV7-3 and TRBJ2-3, is GAGVSQTPSNKVTEKGKYVELRCDPISGHTALYWYRQSLGQGPEFLIYFQGTGAADDSGLPNDRFFAVRPEGSVSTLKIQRTERGDSAVYLCASSRTSGVATDTQYFGPGTRLTVL.

This clonotype has a handful of counts. This rearrangement joins TRBV5-1 to TRBJ2-1; TRBD2 matches 10 bases. Per germline, CDR1 SGHRS and CDR2 YFSETQ. V lost 5 bases and J lost 7; bases outside the gene matches: 12. CDR3 length: 16 residues. For the CDR3, the DNA is TGCGCCAGCAGGGCCGGGCCTAGCGGGAGTATGAATGAGCAGTTCTTC. Translating gives CASRAGPSGSMNEQFF.

This clonotype was seen a single time. CDR3 nucleotides: TGTGCCACCAGTGACCCGCCGGGACAGGGCGGGAACTATGGCTACACCTTC. It encodes CATSDPPGQGGNYGYTF. The chain joins TRBV24-1 to TRBJ1-2, with TRBD1 matching 9 bases. This CDR3 comprises 17 residues. J lost 2 bases, V lost 4 bases, and 10 bases had no gene match. Germline V gene sequence: CDR1 KGHDR, CDR2 SFDVKD.

This sequence joins TRBV14 and TRBJ2-1; weak D call: TRBD1 (6 bases). The germline V gene encodes CDR1 SGHDN and CDR2 FVKESK. This CDR3 is 14 amino acids long. V lost 4 bases to trimming and J lost 1 base, with 8 bases between them. CDR3 residues: CASSLGHSYNEQFF. The DNA for the CDR3 is TGTGCCAGCAGCCTGGGACATTCCTACAATGAGCAGTTCTTC.

The chain carries TRBV7-2 and TRBJ2-5, with TRBD2 matching over 12 bases. This CDR3 has 17 residues. CDR1 is SGHTA, CDR2 FQGNSA, per germline. Unmatched junction bases numbered 9, after V lost 2 bases and J lost 5 bases. CDR3 coding DNA: TGTGCCAGCAGCTTAATGACTAGCGGGGGAGGCGAGGAGACCCAGTACTTC. It encodes CASSLMTSGGGEETQYF.

This clonotype showed up just a few times. The genes are TRBV20-1 and TRBJ2-7, with D unclear. The V gene lost 0 bases and the J gene lost 6 bases, with 6 bases spanning the gap. This CDR3 contains 11 residues. The germline V gene encodes CDR1 DFQATT and CDR2 SNEGSKA (reference sequence). The CDR3 DNA reads as TGCAGTGCTAGAGAGATTGGCGAGCAGTACTTC. It is translated as CSAREIGEQYF.

The rearrangement links TRBV20-1 to TRBJ1-4, with D possibly matching TRBD1 (5 bases). Germline-derived CDR1 and CDR2 are DFQATT and SNEGSKA (reference sequence). The length of the CDR3 is 13 residues. V shed 6 bases and J shed 6 bases, with 14 bases lying between them. The CDR3 loop is CSAIGQFDEKLFF. DNA for the CDR3: TGCAGTGCGATTGGACAATTTGATGAAAAACTGTTTTTT.

This clonotype was seen repeatedly, ten times or more. The J gene is TRBJ1-1, the V gene TRBV4-3; TRBD1 might be the D (5 bases). The CDR3 consists of 11 residues. The V end lost 8 bases, the J end lost 5 bases, and 9 bases lay between the germline ends. Germline V lookup: CDR1 LGHNA, CDR2 YSLEER. CDR3 DNA: TGCGCCAGCCGGGGCGCGACTGAAGCTTTCTTT. This translates into CASRGATEAFF.

The chain couples TRBV3-1 to TRBJ2-5; D ambiguous. Looked up from germline, CDR1 is LGHDT and CDR2 is YNNKEL (reference sequence). V was shortened by 0 bases and J by 3 bases, with 14 bases between the two germline ends. The CDR3 runs 16 residues. CDR3 loop: CASSQDIGHKEETQYF. Here the CDR3 DNA reads TGTGCCAGCAGCCAAGATATCGGCCACAAGGAAGAGACCCAGTACTTC.

This clonotype was detected many times. The chain recombines TRBV5-1 with TRBJ2-7; possibly TRBD1 for D (8 bases). Germline V gene data show CDR1 as SGHRS and CDR2 as YFSETQ. Trimming took 4 bases from V and 3 from J, leaving 14 bases between them. CDR3 length: 14 residues. CDR3 sequence (DNA): TGCGCCAGCAGCCAGACAGGGGAGGGCTACGAGCAGTACTTC. Translated, it gives CASSQTGEGYEQYF.

The chain links TRBV10-1 to TRBJ2-1; possibly TRBD1 for D (7 bases). Deletions cut 6 bases from V and 10 bases from J, with 16 bases between. This CDR3 has 13 amino acids. Germline-derived CDR1 and CDR2 are WNHNN and SYGVQD (reference sequence). The CDR3 reads CASSNNRGGEQFF. Here the CDR3 DNA reads TGCGCCAGCAGCAACAACAGGGGAGGCGAGCAGTTCTTC.

This sequence joins TRBV14 and TRBJ1-3; no firm D call. With 0 bases removed from V and 4 bases from J, the gap between germline ends came to 7 bases. The CDR3 length is 14 residues. Germline assignment: CDR1 SGHDN and CDR2 FVKESK. The CDR3 nucleotides read TGTGCCAGCAGCCAAGACGGCTCCGGAAACACCATATATTTT. It codes for CASSQDGSGNTIYF.

V gene TRBV25-1 combines with J gene TRBJ2-1; the D is unclear. This CDR3 is built from 15 residues. Germline V gene sequence: CDR1 MGHDK, CDR2 SYGVNS. V was trimmed by 7 bases and J by 7 bases, leaving 20 bases between them. In nucleotides, the CDR3 is TGTGCCAGCATGGGGTCCTCACTGCTCCGGAATGAGCAGTTCTTC. Its protein product is CASMGSSLLRNEQFF. The full variable domain, with the rest looked up from reference TRBV25-1 and TRBJ2-1, is EADIYQTPRYLVIGTGKKITLECSQTMGHDKMYWYQQDPGMELHLIHYSYGVNSTEKGDLSSESTVSRIRTEHFPLTLESARPSHTSQYLCASMGSSLLRNEQFFGPGTRLTVL.

This clonotype showed up just a few times. This sequence joins TRBV3-1 and TRBJ2-1; a possible D gene is TRBD2 (5 bases). Germline CDR1 reads LGHDT; CDR2 reads YNNKEL (reference sequence). The CDR3 is 16 residues long. Between the trimmed V and J ends, which lost 0 bases and 6 bases, there was a span of 15 bases. The CDR3 bases are TGTGCCAGCAGCCAAGACGGGGATAGTAGGGTCAATGAGCAGTTCTTC. This translates into CASSQDGDSRVNEQFF.

This clonotype was detected a few times. V and J are TRBV12-3 or TRBV12-4 and TRBJ2-5, with D possibly TRBD1 on 6 matching bases. This CDR3 is 15 amino acids long. Trimming left V 5 bases short and J 0 bases short, with 13 bases between. The CDR3 bases are TGTGCCAGCAGTCCAAGGGACACCTACCAAGAGACCCAGTACTTC. This codes for CASSPRDTYQETQYF.

The sample holds many counts of this clonotype. The chain combines TRBV29-1 with TRBJ2-5, with D possibly being TRBD1 (6 bases). V was shortened by 4 bases and J by 4 bases, with 10 bases between the two germline ends. Looked up from germline, CDR1 is SQVTM and CDR2 is ANQGSEA. The CDR3 is made up of 12 amino acids. The CDR3 loop is CSVGQVGETQYF. The CDR3 DNA reads as TGCAGCGTTGGACAGGTCGGAGAGACCCAGTACTTC.

Many counts were recorded for this clonotype. The V call is TRBV7-2, the J call TRBJ2-3; D remains ambiguous. V was shortened by 1 base and J by 2 bases, with 10 bases between the two germline ends. There are 15 residues in the CDR3. Germline assignment: CDR1 SGHTA and CDR2 FQGNSA. CDR3 coding DNA: TGTGCCAGCAGCTTAGTTCCGGGTTACACAGATACGCAGTATTTT. Its translation: CASSLVPGYTDTQYF.

The chain recombines TRBV28 with TRBJ2-4; D is possibly TRBD1 (5 bases). The CDR3 length is 12 residues. In germline, CDR1 is MDHEN, CDR2 SYDVKM. Deletions cut 2 bases from V and 9 bases from J, with 8 bases between. CDR3 DNA sequence: TGTGCCAGCAGTTTAAAGGGGTTCATTCAGTACTTC. Translated: CASSLKGFIQYF.

The V gene is TRBV4-2, the J gene TRBJ1-4, with D possibly being TRBD1 (5 bases). The CDR3 totals 16 residues. Germline-derived CDR1 and CDR2 are LGHNA and YNFKEQ. Trimming took 0 bases from V and 7 from J, leaving 15 bases between them. CDR3 nucleotide sequence: TGTGCCAGCAGCCAAGAATGGGGGAGGGTTGGTGAAAAACTGTTTTTT. Its protein is CASSQEWGRVGEKLFF.

This clonotype has only a few counts. The genes are TRBV3-1 and TRBJ2-7; D might be TRBD1 or TRBD2, each matching 5 bases. Germline V CDR1 and CDR2: LGHDT, YNNKEL (reference sequence). The CDR3 has 15 amino acids. V dropped 4 bases and J dropped 2 bases, with 15 bases sitting between them. This CDR3 reads CASSPNWDGPYEQYF. CDR3 coding DNA: TGTGCCAGCAGCCCCAACTGGGACGGACCCTACGAGCAGTACTTC.

The chain has TRBV5-6 and TRBJ2-3; 9 bases map to TRBD2. V shed 1 base and J 5 bases; nucleotides not matched to a gene: 5. Germline CDR1 reads SGHDT; CDR2 reads YYEEEE. This CDR3 contains 15 residues. The CDR3 nucleotides are TGTGCCAGCAGCTTGATTAGCGGGGGAAGAGATACGCAGTATTTT. This sequence encodes CASSLISGGRDTQYF.

This clonotype was seen a few times. The chain couples TRBV6-2 or TRBV6-3 to TRBJ2-1, with TRBD2 identical over 9 bases. The CDR3 has 15 residues. Trimming removed 2 bases from V and 9 bases from J; junction bases left unmatched: 8. Per the germline V gene, CDR1 is MNHEY and CDR2 is SVGEGT. CDR3 protein: CASSYLQREAGEQFF. The CDR3, as DNA: TGTGCCAGCAGTTACCTCCAGCGGGAGGCGGGTGAGCAGTTCTTC.

This clonotype was counted a single time. This chain uses TRBV20-1 with TRBJ2-5; D is perhaps TRBD1 or TRBD2 (6 bases each). Trimming removed 3 bases from V and 2 bases from J, with 16 bases in between. The CDR3 sequence is 15 residues long. The V gene's germline CDR1 is DFQATT and CDR2 SNEGSKA (reference sequence). CDR3 loop: CSASPQGGRQETQYF. In DNA form, the CDR3 reads TGCAGTGCTAGTCCCCAAGGGGGGCGACAAGAGACCCAGTACTTC.